Below are 7 T cell receptor beta chains sequenced from a single sample in a study of blood T cells in healthy people across ages. A second roughly 7 to 12 cycle PCR used barcoded and J-beta primers. MiXCR was run by TCRdb on the 5' RACE reads, yielding one entry per CDR3 protein. This sample has roughly 1,000,000 distinct CDR3 sequences, with 25% found just once. These data are also associated with another study on T cells of mothers and their children.

Sequenced input: blood. These receptor sequences come from a girl aged 2 to 9 in good health.

V and J are TRBV20-1 and TRBJ2-2; a possible D gene is TRBD1 (5 bases). The CDR3 has 16 residues. Germline CDR1 reads DFQATT; CDR2 reads SNEGSKA (reference sequence). Trimming took 0 bases from V and 1 from J, leaving 12 bases between them. The chain's CDR3 is CSAREVGRVNTGELFF. The CDR3 DNA follows: TGCAGTGCTAGAGAGGTGGGCAGGGTGAACACCGGGGAGCTGTTTTTT.

Concerning this clonotype itself: A read error may produce the germline difference seen at one junction end. The chain links TRBV6-2 or TRBV6-3 to TRBJ1-6; D perhaps matches TRBD1 (5 bases). The germline V gene encodes CDR1 MNHEY and CDR2 SVGEGT. There are 18 residues in the CDR3. Here the CDR3 reads CAGSSRTYRSSYNSPLHF. CDR3 DNA: TGTGCCGGCAGTTCCAGGACATATCGAAGCTCCTATAATTCACCCCTCCACTTT.

V is TRBV3-1 and J is TRBJ2-5; D may be TRBD1 (5 bases). TRBJ2-7 matches the DNA end more closely, so the J call is doubtful. CDR3 length equals 15 residues. Germline V gene lookup returns CDR1 LGHDT and CDR2 YNNKEL (reference sequence). The CDR3: CASSQGPQGHYEQYF. CDR3 in DNA: TGTGCCAGCAGCCAAGGTCCCCAGGGCCACTACGAGCAGTACTTC.

About this clonotype itself: Germline is not matched at one junction end, which may reflect a read error. J is TRBJ2-4 and V is TRBV6-1; maybe TRBD2 (7 bases). Germline values: CDR1 MNHNS, CDR2 SASEGT. The CDR3 is 16 residues long. CDR3 in amino acids: CASSELWRGGEDIQSF. The DNA for the CDR3 is TGTGCCAGCAGTGAATTATGGAGGGGGGGTGAGGACATTCAGTCCTTC.

As regards this clonotype: Sequence at one end of the junction differs from germline and may be a read error. The chain has TRBV7-2 and TRBJ2-5, with TRBD1 identical over 7 bases. The end of the DNA aligns better with TRBJ2-1, so the J call may be wrong. The CDR3 loop spans 13 amino acids. Germline lookup yields CDR1 SGHTA and CDR2 FQGNSA. The CDR3 DNA reads as TGTGTCAGCAGCGTCGACAGGGTGGCTGAGCAGTTCTTC. Its protein product is CVSSVDRVAEQFF.

This chain joins TRBV27 and TRBJ1-4; no clear D gene. Trimming cost V 8 bases and J 8 bases, with 21 bases left between them. This CDR3 contains 15 residues. Germline V gene data show CDR1 as MNHEY and CDR2 as SMNVEV (reference sequence). The CDR3 is CASGRGGQVSEKLFF. CDR3 nucleotide sequence: TGTGCCAGCGGTCGCGGAGGGCAAGTATCCGAAAAACTGTTTTTT.

This clonotype showed up just a few times. The J gene is TRBJ2-1, the V gene TRBV15; D remains ambiguous. CDR1 is LNHNV and CDR2 is YYDKDF in the germline V gene (reference sequence). V was pared by 0 bases and J by 8 bases, with 8 bases between. The CDR3 extends over 13 amino acids. The CDR3 DNA reads TGTGCCACCAGCAGAGAAACAGCTTATGAGCAGTTCTTC. It codes for CATSRETAYEQFF.